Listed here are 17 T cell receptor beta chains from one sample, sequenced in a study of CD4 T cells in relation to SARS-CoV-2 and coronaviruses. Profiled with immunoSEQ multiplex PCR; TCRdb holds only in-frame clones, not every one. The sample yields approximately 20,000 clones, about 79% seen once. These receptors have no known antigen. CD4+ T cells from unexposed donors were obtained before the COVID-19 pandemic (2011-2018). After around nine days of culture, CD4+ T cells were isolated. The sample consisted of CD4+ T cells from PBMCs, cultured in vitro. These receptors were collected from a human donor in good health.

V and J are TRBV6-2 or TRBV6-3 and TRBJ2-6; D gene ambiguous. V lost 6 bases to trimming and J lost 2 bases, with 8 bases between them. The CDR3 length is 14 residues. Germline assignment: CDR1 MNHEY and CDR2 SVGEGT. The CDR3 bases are TGTGCCAGCAGCCTCAGCGCTGGGGCCAACGTCCTGACTTTC. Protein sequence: CASSLSAGANVLTF.

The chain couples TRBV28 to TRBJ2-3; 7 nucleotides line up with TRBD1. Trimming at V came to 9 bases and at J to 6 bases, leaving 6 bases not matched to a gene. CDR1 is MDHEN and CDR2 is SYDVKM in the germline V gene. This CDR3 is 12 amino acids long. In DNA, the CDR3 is TGTGCCAGTACTAACAGGGGTGATACGCAGTATTTT. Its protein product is CASTNRGDTQYF.

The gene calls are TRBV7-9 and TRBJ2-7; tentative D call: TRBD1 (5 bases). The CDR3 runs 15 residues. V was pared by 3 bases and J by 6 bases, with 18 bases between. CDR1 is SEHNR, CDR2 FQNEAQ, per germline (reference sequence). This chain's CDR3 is CASSLFGGAEFEQYF. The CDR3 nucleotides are TGTGCCAGCAGCTTGTTCGGTGGGGCGGAGTTCGAGCAGTACTTC.

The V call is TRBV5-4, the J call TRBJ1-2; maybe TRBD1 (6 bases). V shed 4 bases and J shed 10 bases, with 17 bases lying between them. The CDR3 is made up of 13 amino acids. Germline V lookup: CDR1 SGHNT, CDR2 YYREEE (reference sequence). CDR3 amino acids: CASSPAGDRIYTF. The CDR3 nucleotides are TGTGCCAGCAGCCCGGCGGGCGACAGGATCTACACCTTC.

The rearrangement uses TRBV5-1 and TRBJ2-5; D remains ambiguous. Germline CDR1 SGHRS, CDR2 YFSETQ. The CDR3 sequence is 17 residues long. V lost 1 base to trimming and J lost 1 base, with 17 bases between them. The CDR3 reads CASSLFGPGSTQETQYF. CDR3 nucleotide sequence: TGCGCCAGCAGCTTGTTTGGCCCAGGTTCGACCCAAGAGACCCAGTACTTC.

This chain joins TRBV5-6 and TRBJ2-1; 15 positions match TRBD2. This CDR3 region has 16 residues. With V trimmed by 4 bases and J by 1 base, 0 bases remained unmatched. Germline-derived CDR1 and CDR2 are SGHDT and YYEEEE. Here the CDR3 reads CASSGLAGGSYNEQFF. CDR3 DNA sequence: TGTGCCAGCAGCGGACTAGCGGGAGGGTCCTACAATGAGCAGTTCTTC. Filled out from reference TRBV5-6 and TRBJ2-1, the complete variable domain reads DAGVTQSPTHLIKTRGQQVTLRCSPKSGHDTVSWYQQALGQGPQFIFQYYEEEERQRGNFPDRFSGHQFPNYSSELNVNALLLGDSALYLCASSGLAGGSYNEQFFGPGTRLTVL.

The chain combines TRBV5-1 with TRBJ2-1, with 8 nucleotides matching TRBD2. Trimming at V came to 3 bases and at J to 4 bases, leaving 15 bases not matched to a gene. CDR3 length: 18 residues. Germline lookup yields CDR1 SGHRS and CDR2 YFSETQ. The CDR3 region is CASSWGFSTGGAYNEQFF. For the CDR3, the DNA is TGCGCCAGCAGCTGGGGATTTAGCACGGGAGGGGCTTACAATGAGCAGTTCTTC.

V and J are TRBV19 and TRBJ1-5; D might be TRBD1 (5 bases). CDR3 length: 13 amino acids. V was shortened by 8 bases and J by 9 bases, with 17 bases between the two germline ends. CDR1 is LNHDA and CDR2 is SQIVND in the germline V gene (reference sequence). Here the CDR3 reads CASAGSLDRPQHF. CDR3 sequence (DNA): TGTGCCAGTGCAGGGTCCCTGGATCGGCCCCAGCATTTT.

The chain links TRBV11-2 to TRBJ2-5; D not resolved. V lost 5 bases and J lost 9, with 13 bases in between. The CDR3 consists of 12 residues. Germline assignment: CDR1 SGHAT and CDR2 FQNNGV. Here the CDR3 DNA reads TGTGCCAGCAGCAGCTTGCCGTCTCCCCAGTACTTC. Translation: CASSSLPSPQYF.

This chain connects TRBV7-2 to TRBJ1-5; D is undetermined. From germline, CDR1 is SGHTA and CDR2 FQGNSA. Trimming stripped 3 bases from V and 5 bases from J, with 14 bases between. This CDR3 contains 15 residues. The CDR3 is CASSFILGADQPQHF. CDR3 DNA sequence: TGTGCCAGCAGCTTTATCCTAGGAGCAGATCAGCCCCAGCATTTT.

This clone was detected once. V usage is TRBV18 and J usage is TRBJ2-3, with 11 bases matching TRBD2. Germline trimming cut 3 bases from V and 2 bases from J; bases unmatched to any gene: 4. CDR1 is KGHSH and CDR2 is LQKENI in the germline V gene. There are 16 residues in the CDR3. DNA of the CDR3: TGTGCCAGCTCACCCATAGCGGGAGGGCCCACAGATACGCAGTATTTT. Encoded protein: CASSPIAGGPTDTQYF.

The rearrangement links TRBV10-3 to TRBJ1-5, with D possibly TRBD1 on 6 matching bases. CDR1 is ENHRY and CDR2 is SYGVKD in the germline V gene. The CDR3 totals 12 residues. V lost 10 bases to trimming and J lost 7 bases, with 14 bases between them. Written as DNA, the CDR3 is TGTGCCACGAAGGAGGGGGAACAGCCCCAGCATTTT. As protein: CATKEGEQPQHF.

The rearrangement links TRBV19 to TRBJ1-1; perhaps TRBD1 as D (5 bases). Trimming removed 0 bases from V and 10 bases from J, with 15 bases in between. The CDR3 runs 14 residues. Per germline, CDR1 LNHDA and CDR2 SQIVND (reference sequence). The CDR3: CASSIERDPRGAFF. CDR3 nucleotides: TGTGCCAGTAGTATAGAAAGGGACCCGAGAGGAGCTTTCTTT. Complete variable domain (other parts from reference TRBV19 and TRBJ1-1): DGGITQSPKYLFRKEGQNVTLSCEQNLNHDAMYWYRQDPGQGLRLIYYSQIVNDFQKGDIAEGYSVSREKKESFPLTVTSAQKNPTAFYLCASSIERDPRGAFFGQGTRLTVV.

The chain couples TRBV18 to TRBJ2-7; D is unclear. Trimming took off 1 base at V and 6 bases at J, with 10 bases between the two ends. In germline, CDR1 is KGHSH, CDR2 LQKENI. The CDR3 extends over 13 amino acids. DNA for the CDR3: TGTGCCAGCTCACCACAAGGGTCTCGCGAGCAGTACTTC. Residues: CASSPQGSREQYF.

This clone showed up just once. CDR3 region: CASSPRTGDGYTF. The CDR3 DNA sequence: TGTGCCAGCAGCCCTCGGACAGGGGACGGCTACACCTTC. The V and J genes are TRBV11-2 and TRBJ1-2; TRBD1 aligns across 9 bases. The germline V gene encodes CDR1 SGHAT and CDR2 FQNNGV. CDR3 length: 13 residues. J lost 8 bases, V lost 5 bases, and 6 bases had no gene match.

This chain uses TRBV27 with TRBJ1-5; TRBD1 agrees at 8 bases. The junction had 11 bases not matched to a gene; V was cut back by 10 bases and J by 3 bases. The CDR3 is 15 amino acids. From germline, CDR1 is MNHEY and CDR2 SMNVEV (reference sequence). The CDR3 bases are TGTGCCACCCAATCCGGGACAGGTAACAATCAGCCCCAGCATTTT. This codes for CATQSGTGNNQPQHF.

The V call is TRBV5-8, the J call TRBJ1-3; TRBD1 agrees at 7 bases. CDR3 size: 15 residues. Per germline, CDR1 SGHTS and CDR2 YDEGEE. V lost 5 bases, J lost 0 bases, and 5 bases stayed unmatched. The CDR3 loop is CASRNPGGSGNTIYF. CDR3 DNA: TGTGCCAGCAGAAACCCAGGGGGCTCTGGAAACACCATATATTTT. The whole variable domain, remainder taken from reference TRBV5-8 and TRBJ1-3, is EAGVTQSPTHLIKTRGQQATLRCSPISGHTSVYWYQQALGLGLQFLLWYDEGEERNRGNFPPRFSGRQFPNYSSELNVNALELEDSALYLCASRNPGGSGNTIYFGEGSWLTVV.